The 25 T cell receptor beta chains below come from one sample, sequenced in a study of cytomegalovirus exposure and HLA in healthy donors. In the PCR, 60 Vbeta and 13 Jbeta primers were used. Profiled with immunoSEQ multiplex PCR; TCRdb holds only in-frame clones, not every one. The sample records some 250,000 clones, roughly 82% being singletons. The specimen sequenced was PBMCs. Receptors originate from a woman between 35 and 50 years old in good health and CMV-seropositive.

The chain links TRBV6-4 to TRBJ2-2, with D possibly being TRBD2 (6 bases). The CDR3 length is 15 residues. V lost 4 bases and J 0 bases, leaving 9 bases between the germline ends. The germline gives CDR1 MRHNA, CDR2 SNTAGT. The CDR3 nucleotides are TGTGCCAGCAGTGTGGGACTGGCGAACACCGGGGAGCTGTTTTTT. Its protein is CASSVGLANTGELFF.

This clone has a single count. This chain joins TRBV30 and TRBJ1-4; 7 bases fit TRBD1. The CDR3 is 19 residues long. Germline V lookup: CDR1 GTSNPN, CDR2 SVGIG (reference sequence). V was pared by 0 bases and J by 8 bases, with 21 bases of the junction left unmatched. The CDR3 DNA follows: TGTGCCTGGAGTGTACTTTTAAGGGCAGGGGGGTGGCTTAGCGAAAAACTGTTTTTT. Translating it yields CAWSVLLRAGGWLSEKLFF. Drawing the rest from reference TRBV30 and TRBJ1-4, the complete variable domain is SQTIHQWPATLVQPVGSPLSLECTVEGTSNPNLYWYRQAAGRGLQLLFYSVGIGQISSEVPQNLSASRPQDRQFILSSKKLLLSDSGFYLCAWSVLLRAGGWLSEKLFFGSGTQLSVL.

This chain uses TRBV10-2 with TRBJ1-2, with no clear D. This CDR3 has 14 residues. Deletions cut 6 bases from V and 4 bases from J, with 15 bases between. Germline lookup yields CDR1 WSHSY and CDR2 SAAADI. CDR3 loop: CASSRGRPFYGYTF. CDR3 DNA: TGCGCCAGCAGCAGAGGAAGGCCCTTCTATGGCTACACCTTC.

In its sample, this clone was seen once. CDR3 sequence reads: CASGGTNYRDTGELFF. For the CDR3, the DNA is TGTGCTAGTGGGGGGACAAACTACAGGGATACCGGGGAGCTGTTTTTT. The chain is built from TRBV12-5 and TRBJ2-2; TRBD1 might be the D (6 bases). Trimming cost V 6 bases and J 5 bases, with 19 bases left between them. The CDR3 runs 16 residues. CDR1 is LGHNT, CDR2 FRNRAP, per germline.

V gene TRBV4-2 combines with J gene TRBJ2-3, with D unresolved. The V end was cut by 0 bases, the J end by 0 bases, with 7 bases between. CDR3 size: 15 residues. Germline lookup yields CDR1 LGHNA and CDR2 YNFKEQ. CDR3 sequence reads: CASSQDRRSTDTQYF. CDR3 coding DNA: TGTGCCAGCAGCCAAGATCGTCGTAGCACAGATACGCAGTATTTT.

In its sample, this clone was seen once. The V call is TRBV5-8, the J call TRBJ2-1; a weak D match, TRBD2 (6 bases). The V gene lost 10 bases and the J gene lost 9 bases, with 20 bases spanning the gap. Germline V gene lookup returns CDR1 SGHTS and CDR2 YDEGEE. This CDR3 is 13 amino acids long. Written as DNA, the CDR3 is TGTGCCGGTGGACTAACAAGAAAGGGTGAGCAGTTCTTC. Its translation is CAGGLTRKGEQFF. The full variable domain, completed using reference TRBV5-8 and TRBJ2-1, is EAGVTQSPTHLIKTRGQQATLRCSPISGHTSVYWYQQALGLGLQFLLWYDEGEERNRGNFPPRFSGRQFPNYSSELNVNALELEDSALYLCAGGLTRKGEQFFGPGTRLTVL.

The rearrangement uses TRBV9 and TRBJ2-3; 7 bases are a match to TRBD1. Trimming at V came to 4 bases and at J to 1 base, leaving 6 bases not matched to a gene. This CDR3 is built from 15 residues. CDR1 and CDR2 (germline): SGDLS, YYNGEE. CDR3 loop: CASSPRGLGTDTQYF. CDR3 DNA sequence: TGTGCCAGCAGCCCTAGGGGGCTCGGCACAGATACGCAGTATTTT.

The chain has TRBV19 and TRBJ2-5; 10 positions match TRBD2. V lost 7 bases to trimming and J lost 3 bases; unmatched junction nucleotides: 2. CDR1 and CDR2 from the germline V gene are LNHDA and SQIVND (reference sequence). The CDR3 is 13 residues long. DNA for the CDR3: TGTGCCAGTACCGGACTAGCGGAAGAGACCCAGTACTTC. The encoded protein is CASTGLAEETQYF.

The V gene is TRBV5-5, the J gene TRBJ2-2; TRBD1 matches at 9 bases. Germline values: CDR1 SGHKS, CDR2 YYEKEE (reference sequence). With V trimmed by 5 bases and J by 6 bases, 17 bases remained unmatched. CDR3 length equals 18 residues. Here the CDR3 reads CASSLFQSGTGRSGELFF. The CDR3 region has the DNA TGTGCCAGCAGTCTATTTCAATCCGGGACAGGGCGATCCGGGGAGCTGTTTTTT.

In DNA form, the CDR3 reads TGCAGCGCTGGGTACAGGGCCGGGGAGCAGTACTTC. Protein product: CSAGYRAGEQYF. The chain recombines TRBV29-1 with TRBJ2-7, with D possibly TRBD1 on 6 matching bases. Trimming cost V 7 bases and J 7 bases, with 17 bases left between them. This CDR3 comprises 12 residues. The germline CDR1 and CDR2 sequences are SQVTM and ANQGSEA.

The chain combines TRBV7-2 with TRBJ2-4; no definite D call. Trimming removed 6 bases at V and 6 bases at J, with 9 bases between. The CDR3 is made up of 12 amino acids. Germline-derived CDR1 and CDR2 are SGHTA and FQGNSA. The CDR3 here is CASSFTVNIQYF. The DNA for the CDR3 is TGTGCCAGCAGTTTCACAGTAAACATTCAGTACTTC.

This clone was seen just once. Other nucleotide sequences in the sample specify the same CDR3. The J gene is TRBJ1-1, the V gene TRBV6-1, with 7 bases that match TRBD1. The V gene's germline CDR1 is MNHNS and CDR2 SASEGT. This CDR3 has 14 amino acids. The V segment lost 8 bases and the J segment 2 bases; nucleotides outside the gene matches: 8. The CDR3 protein is CASGRTGSNTEAFF. The DNA for the CDR3 is TGTGCCAGCGGCCGGACAGGCAGCAACACTGAAGCTTTCTTT.

As to this clone: One end of the junction does not line up with germline, which may come from a read error. CDR3 amino acids: CASSLVYTGELFF. CDR3 bases: TGTGCTAGTAGTTTGGTCTACACCGGGGAGCTGTTTTTT. The rearrangement links TRBV12-5 to TRBJ2-2; the D is unclear. The CDR3 spans 13 residues. The germline V gene encodes CDR1 LGHNT and CDR2 FRNRAP.

The chain is built from TRBV10-1 and TRBJ1-2; D might be TRBD1 (6 bases). This CDR3 spans 16 amino acids. The germline gives CDR1 WNHNN, CDR2 SYGVQD (reference sequence). Trimming shortened V by 5 bases and J by 0 bases, and 16 bases separated the two germline ends. The CDR3 DNA sequence: TGCGCCAGCAGTCCAGGACAGAGCTTAGCTAACTATGGCTACACCTTC. As protein: CASSPGQSLANYGYTF.

This sequence joins TRBV7-2 and TRBJ2-7; 11 bases are shared with TRBD2. Losses at the gene ends were 5 bases for V and 3 bases for J; bases not matched to a gene: 9. Germline V CDR1 and CDR2: SGHTA, FQGNSA. The CDR3 has 16 amino acids. In DNA, the CDR3 is TGTGCCAGCAGCCGCTTTAGCGGGAGGGTACTCTACGAGCAGTACTTC. Translation gives CASSRFSGRVLYEQYF. Filled out from reference TRBV7-2 and TRBJ2-7, the complete variable domain reads GAGVSQSPSNKVTEKGKDVELRCDPISGHTALYWYRQSLGQGLEFLIYFQGNSAPDKSGLPSDRFSAERTGGSVSTLTIQRTQQEDSAVYLCASSRFSGRVLYEQYFGPGTRLTVT.

This chain links TRBV11-2 with TRBJ2-2; 10 nucleotides match TRBD2. After removal of 4 bases from V and 7 bases from J, the junction contained 12 bases not matched to a gene. CDR1 and CDR2 (germline): SGHAT, FQNNGV. The CDR3 covers 17 residues. This CDR3 is CASSSTLAGARGGELFF. The CDR3, as DNA: TGTGCCAGCAGCTCTACTCTAGCGGGGGCCCGTGGCGGGGAGCTGTTTTTT.

This sequence joins TRBV29-1 and TRBJ1-4, with D tentatively TRBD1 (5 bases). The V end lost 3 bases, the J end lost 7 bases, and 15 bases lay between the germline ends. This CDR3 has 14 residues. Germline loops: CDR1 SQVTM, CDR2 ANQGSEA. CDR3 region: CSVEEGGRGEKLFF. CDR3 DNA sequence: TGCAGCGTTGAGGAGGGTGGGAGGGGTGAAAAACTGTTTTTT. Complete variable domain (other parts from reference TRBV29-1 and TRBJ1-4): SAVISQKPSRDICQRGTSLTIQCQVDSQVTMMFWYRQQPGQSLTLIATANQGSEATYESGFVIDKFPISRPNLTFSTLTVSNMSPEDSSIYLCSVEEGGRGEKLFFGSGTQLSVL.

The chain is built from TRBV9 and TRBJ2-5; 9 nucleotides agree with TRBD2. Germline V gene data show CDR1 as SGDLS and CDR2 as YYNGEE. Trimming at V came to 0 bases and at J to 4 bases, leaving 7 bases not matched to a gene. CDR3 length: 16 amino acids. This CDR3 reads CASSVGGGGAGETQYF. CDR3 nucleotide sequence: TGTGCCAGCAGCGTAGGTGGCGGGGGGGCCGGAGAGACCCAGTACTTC. Filled out from reference TRBV9 and TRBJ2-5, the complete variable domain reads DSGVTQTPKHLITATGQRVTLRCSPRSGDLSVYWYQQSLDQGLQFLIQYYNGEERAKGNILERFSAQQFPDLHSELNLSSLELGDSALYFCASSVGGGGAGETQYFGPGTRLLVL.

CDR3 DNA: TGTGCCAGCTCAAGGGACAGGGCGGCAGAGACCCAGTACTTC. Residues: CASSRDRAAETQYF. The chain is built from TRBV18 and TRBJ2-5; 9 bases fit TRBD1. With 5 bases clipped from V and 4 bases from J, the junction kept 5 bases outside the gene matches. Germline V CDR1 and CDR2: KGHSH, LQKENI. The CDR3 contains 14 residues.

This clone was picked up a small number of times. CDR3 sequence (DNA): TGTGCCAGCAGTCCCGGGACAGGGATTAACTATGGCTACACCTTC. It codes for CASSPGTGINYGYTF. The rearrangement links TRBV27 to TRBJ1-2; 9 bases are shared with TRBD1. The CDR3 runs to 15 residues. Germline V gene data show CDR1 as MNHEY and CDR2 as SMNVEV (reference sequence). V lost 5 bases and J lost 1; bases outside the gene matches: 5.

CDR3 sequence: CASSPGTENYGYTF. The DNA of the CDR3 is TGCGCCAGCAGCCCAGGGACAGAGAACTATGGCTACACCTTC. The chain has TRBV5-1 and TRBJ1-2; 7 positions agree with TRBD1. Germline values: CDR1 SGHRS, CDR2 YFSETQ. With V trimmed by 4 bases and J by 2 bases, 5 bases remained unmatched. This CDR3 spans 14 amino acids. The whole variable domain, remainder taken from reference TRBV5-1 and TRBJ1-2, is KAGVTQTPRYLIKTRGQQVTLSCSPISGHRSVSWYQQTPGQGLQFLFEYFSETQRNKGNFPGRFSGRQFSNSRSEMNVSTLELGDSALYLCASSPGTENYGYTFGSGTRLTVV.

This rearrangement joins TRBV7-9 to TRBJ2-7, with D perhaps matching TRBD2 (6 bases). CDR1 and CDR2 from the germline V gene are SEHNR and FQNEAQ (reference sequence). Trimming shortened V by 1 base and J by 4 bases, and 14 bases separated the two germline ends. The CDR3 has 15 residues. CDR3 bases: TGTGCCAGCAGCTTAGAGGGCCGGAGCGGGTACGAGCAGTACTTC. Translation gives CASSLEGRSGYEQYF.

This sequence joins TRBV18 and TRBJ1-2; no clear D. Germline loops: CDR1 KGHSH, CDR2 LQKENI. The CDR3 covers 12 residues. V shed 3 bases and J shed 8 bases, with 10 bases lying between them. CDR3 nucleotide sequence: TGTGCCAGCTCACCGGTACGCGGCGGCTACACCTTC. It translates to CASSPVRGGYTF. Full variable domain (missing parts from reference TRBV18 and TRBJ1-2): NAGVMQNPRHLVRRRGQEARLRCSPMKGHSHVYWYRQLPEEGLKFMVYLQKENIIDESGMPKERFSAEFPKEGPSILRIQQVVRGDSAAYFCASSPVRGGYTFGSGTRLTVV.

This chain uses TRBV10-3 with TRBJ1-3; D remains ambiguous. Germline V CDR1 and CDR2: ENHRY, SYGVKD. V was pared by 6 bases and J by 1 base, with 13 bases between. The CDR3 has 15 residues. The CDR3 sequence: CAISRTDNSGNTIYF. The CDR3 DNA follows: TGTGCCATCAGCCGGACTGATAATTCTGGAAACACCATATATTTT.

In this sample, this clone turned up once. In the same sample, other DNA sequences code for this CDR3. V usage is TRBV30 and J usage is TRBJ1-4; 8 positions agree with TRBD1. J gave up 3 bases and V 3 bases, and 3 bases lay outside the gene matches. CDR3 length: 14 residues. Germline V gene sequence: CDR1 GTSNPN, CDR2 SVGIG (reference sequence). The CDR3 loop reads CAWSRGQANEKLFF. The CDR3 DNA follows: TGTGCCTGGAGCCGGGGACAGGCTAATGAAAAACTGTTTTTT.